A single sample gave rise to the 25 T cell receptor beta chains below, sequenced in a study of response to subunit inactivated influenza vaccine. MiXCR, run by TCRdb on the RT-PCR reads, gives a single entry per CDR3 protein. The sample records about 480,000 distinct CDR3 sequences, roughly 13% being singletons. Material: PBMCs from blood, obtained 45 days after vaccination. Receptors originate from a man in his fifties or sixties who received an inactivated influenza vaccine.

This clonotype was picked up many times. This chain links TRBV20-1 with TRBJ2-1; tentative D call: TRBD2 (7 bases). Germline lookup yields CDR1 DFQATT and CDR2 SNEGSKA (reference sequence). Deletions cut 5 bases from V and 3 bases from J, with 23 bases between. The length of the CDR3 is 17 residues. The CDR3 reads CSAGADRREFVYNEQFF. The CDR3 nucleotides are TGCAGTGCTGGGGCAGACAGGCGGGAGTTCGTCTACAATGAGCAGTTCTTC.

This clonotype was counted a few times. The chain has TRBV20-1 and TRBJ2-5; weak D call: TRBD2 (6 bases). Trimming left V 6 bases short and J 5 bases short, with 16 bases between. The CDR3 loop spans 13 amino acids. Germline assignment: CDR1 DFQATT and CDR2 SNEGSKA (reference sequence). The CDR3 coding sequence is TGCAGTGCGCCGGGACTTTCTTGGGAGACCCAGTACTTC. Translation: CSAPGLSWETQYF.

This clonotype was observed a few times. The chain employs TRBV7-2 and TRBJ2-7, with D maybe TRBD2 (5 bases). V was shortened by 5 bases and J by 2 bases, with 13 bases between the two germline ends. The CDR3 extends over 14 amino acids. Germline V gene data show CDR1 as SGHTA and CDR2 as FQGNSA. CDR3 sequence reads: CASSARLGTYEQYF. The DNA for the CDR3 is TGTGCCAGCAGCGCTCGACTCGGGACCTACGAGCAGTACTTC.

This clonotype was seen repeatedly, ten times or more. Here the CDR3 DNA reads TGTGCCACCAGTGATTCCGGAGCTGGGTATGAGCAGTTCTTC. Its protein is CATSDSGAGYEQFF. The chain uses TRBV24-1 and TRBJ2-1; D gene uncertain. Trimming removed 2 bases at V and 8 bases at J, with 12 bases between. CDR3 size: 14 residues. Germline values: CDR1 KGHDR, CDR2 SFDVKD.

The rearrangement uses TRBV9 and TRBJ1-1; D is unresolved. The CDR3 loop spans 13 amino acids. Germline CDR1 and CDR2: SGDLS and YYNGEE. The V and J ends lost 0 bases and 4 bases respectively, with 7 bases between them. The CDR3 protein is CASSVGLITEAFF. CDR3 DNA: TGTGCCAGCAGCGTAGGATTGATCACTGAAGCTTTCTTT.

This clonotype appeared a few times. V usage is TRBV6-1 and J usage is TRBJ1-2; D is possibly TRBD1 (5 bases). There are 14 residues in the CDR3. Germline CDR1 and CDR2: MNHNS and SASEGT. The V end was cut by 6 bases, the J end by 8 bases, with 19 bases between. The CDR3 nucleotides read TGTGCCAGCAGGCTCCAGGGAGGGGCTCGCGGCTACACCTTC. This translates into CASRLQGGARGYTF.

The CDR3 sequence is CASSDRLAGSYNEQFF. Written as DNA, the CDR3 is TGTGCCAGCAGCGACAGACTAGCGGGATCCTACAATGAGCAGTTCTTC. This chain uses TRBV7-9 with TRBJ2-1; 11 nucleotides agree with TRBD2. This CDR3 spans 16 amino acids. The germline V gene encodes CDR1 SEHNR and CDR2 FQNEAQ (reference sequence). The trim removed 5 bases at V and 1 base at J, leaving 4 bases unmatched.

The rearrangement links TRBV7-9 to TRBJ2-7, with D unclear. The V gene's germline CDR1 is SEHNR and CDR2 FQNEAQ (reference sequence). The ends were cut back, 5 bases at V and 2 bases at J, with 10 bases in the middle. The CDR3 extends over 13 amino acids. The CDR3 coding sequence is TGTGCCAGCAGCACCCGACGAGCCTACGAGCAGTACTTC. Translated: CASSTRRAYEQYF.

V gene TRBV15 combines with J gene TRBJ2-7, with 7 positions matching TRBD1. This CDR3 spans 14 amino acids. With V trimmed by 0 bases and J by 3 bases, 2 bases remained unmatched. Germline CDR1 is LNHNV and CDR2 is YYDKDF (reference sequence). The CDR3 coding sequence is TGTGCCACCAGCAGAGATCAGGGGGTCTACGAGCAGTACTTC. This encodes CATSRDQGVYEQYF. The full variable domain, with the rest looked up from reference TRBV15 and TRBJ2-7, is DAMVIQNPRYQVTQFGKPVTLSCSQTLNHNVMYWYQQKSSQAPKLLFHYYDKDFNNEADTPDNFQSRRPNTSFCFLDIRSPGLGDTAMYLCATSRDQGVYEQYFGPGTRLTVT.

This clonotype showed up just once. The genes are TRBV6-1 and TRBJ2-7; 8 nucleotides match TRBD1. Germline V CDR1 and CDR2: MNHNS, SASEGT. The V gene end was trimmed by 5 bases and the J gene end by 3 bases; junction bases not matched to a gene: 6. The CDR3 contains 14 residues. The CDR3 DNA reads as TGTGCCAGCAGTCGGGGACAGGCCGACTACGAGCAGTACTTC. Translation gives CASSRGQADYEQYF.

This clonotype was seen a handful of times. The gene calls are TRBV6-1 and TRBJ2-7, with 10 bases that match TRBD1. V trimming: 4 bases; J trimming: 1 base; junction bases outside the gene matches: 10. Germline V CDR1 and CDR2: MNHNS, SASEGT. The CDR3 is 17 residues long. The CDR3, as DNA: TGTGCCAGCAGTGCACCTCCCGGGACAGGGGTATCCTACGAGCAGTACTTC. This codes for CASSAPPGTGVSYEQYF.

This clonotype was seen many times. V usage is TRBV29-1 and J usage is TRBJ1-2; D remains unclear. Germline CDR1 reads SQVTM; CDR2 reads ANQGSEA. The CDR3 has 11 amino acids. V was clipped by 8 bases and J by 1 base, with 8 bases between them. Written as DNA, the CDR3 is TGCAGCTTCCAGTTTAACTATGGCTACACCTTC. As protein: CSFQFNYGYTF.

This clonotype was counted ten times or more. The chain links TRBV9 to TRBJ2-1, with a tentative D call TRBD2 (6 bases). The germline CDR1 and CDR2 sequences are SGDLS and YYNGEE. The CDR3 runs to 14 residues. V lost 1 base and J lost 7, with 12 bases in between. The CDR3 DNA follows: TGTGCCAGCAGCGTACTTGGAGGGGCAAATGAGCAGTTCTTC. Its translation is CASSVLGGANEQFF.

The chain uses TRBV6-1 and TRBJ1-6, with D unclear. The CDR3 has 14 residues. CDR1 MNHNS and CDR2 SASEGT come from the germline V gene. V was trimmed by 5 bases and J by 7 bases, leaving 12 bases between them. The CDR3 bases are TGTGCCAGCAGTCCGTCTTGGAAGAATTCACCCCTCCACTTT. Its translation: CASSPSWKNSPLHF.

This clonotype was picked up a small number of times. V usage is TRBV7-2 and J usage is TRBJ2-1; 7 bases match TRBD1. This CDR3 spans 15 amino acids. In germline, CDR1 is SGHTA, CDR2 FQGNSA. V shed 0 bases, J shed 3 bases, and the junction held 2 bases outside the gene matches. For the CDR3, the DNA is TGTGCCAGCAGCTTAGCCGGGACAGTCTACAATGAGCAGTTCTTC. Its translation is CASSLAGTVYNEQFF.

In this sample, this clonotype turned up many times. The V gene is TRBV12-3 or TRBV12-4, the J gene TRBJ2-2; D call uncertain. This CDR3 has 15 amino acids. V shed 6 bases and J shed 1 base, with 12 bases lying between them. CDR3 protein: CASSSITLNTGELFF. The CDR3 region has the DNA TGTGCCAGCAGCAGCATTACACTGAACACCGGGGAGCTGTTTTTT.

The chain recombines TRBV10-3 with TRBJ2-5; a weak D match, TRBD2 (6 bases). The CDR3 loop spans 14 amino acids. V was clipped by 6 bases and J by 1 base, with 12 bases between them. Germline V lookup: CDR1 ENHRY, CDR2 SYGVKD. CDR3 in amino acids: CAISSYSGQETQYF. For the CDR3, the DNA is TGTGCCATCAGCTCTTATAGCGGCCAAGAGACCCAGTACTTC.

This clonotype was detected a few times. The rearrangement uses TRBV11-1 and TRBJ2-7; 7 bases agree with TRBD2. The CDR3 loop spans 16 amino acids. CDR1 is SGHAT, CDR2 FQDESV, per germline (reference sequence). J gave up 7 bases and V 1 base, and 13 bases lay outside the gene matches. The CDR3 DNA follows: TGTGCCAGCAGCTTAGTCCCGGGAGGATCCCTGGGGGAGCAGTACTTC. Its protein product is CASSLVPGGSLGEQYF.

The sample holds many counts of this clonotype. The CDR3 DNA is TGTGCCAGCAGCGCCGACAGTATTGGTAGCTACACCTTC. Translation: CASSADSIGSYTF. V is TRBV7-2 and J is TRBJ1-2; D may be TRBD1 (5 bases). V lost 5 bases to trimming and J lost 9 bases, with 16 bases between them. Germline CDR1 and CDR2: SGHTA and FQGNSA. This CDR3 is built from 13 residues.

The chain carries TRBV20-1 and TRBJ2-2; TRBD1 matches at 7 bases. The germline V gene has CDR1 DFQATT and CDR2 SNEGSKA (reference sequence). The CDR3 is 14 amino acids. Trimming at V came to 4 bases and at J to 2 bases, leaving 4 bases not matched to a gene. In DNA, the CDR3 is TGCAGTGCTATGTGGACAGGAAACACCGGGGAGCTGTTTTTT. Translation: CSAMWTGNTGELFF.

V is TRBV28 and J is TRBJ2-4; 12 bases agree with TRBD1. The CDR3 is made up of 17 amino acids. V dropped 3 bases and J dropped 6; count of bases not matched to a gene: 9. Germline lookup yields CDR1 MDHEN and CDR2 SYDVKM. The CDR3 nucleotides read TGTGCCAGCAGTTTTATGGGACAGGGGGCTGTCGCAAACATTCAGTACTTC. Amino acids: CASSFMGQGAVANIQYF.

The chain recombines TRBV5-5 with TRBJ1-4, with a weak D call TRBD1 (5 bases). Germline V gene data show CDR1 as SGHKS and CDR2 as YYEKEE (reference sequence). This CDR3 contains 14 residues. V was pared by 5 bases and J by 4 bases, with 12 bases between. CDR3 in amino acids: CASRVGQSNEKLFF. The CDR3 bases are TGTGCCAGCAGGGTCGGACAAAGTAATGAAAAACTGTTTTTT. The complete variable domain, with remaining parts taken from reference TRBV5-5 and TRBJ1-4, reads DAGVTQSPTHLIKTRGQQVTLRCSPISGHKSVSWYQQVLGQGPQFIFQYYEKEERGRGNFPDRFSARQFPNYSSELNVNALLLGDSALYLCASRVGQSNEKLFFGSGTQLSVL.

This clonotype was counted a few times. This chain links TRBV9 with TRBJ2-1; a weak D match, TRBD2 (6 bases). Germline V gene sequence: CDR1 SGDLS, CDR2 YYNGEE. This CDR3 has 12 amino acids. The V and J ends lost 0 bases and 9 bases respectively, with 7 bases between them. In nucleotides, the CDR3 is TGTGCCAGCAGCGTAGACGGGGGTGAGCAGTTCTTC. Its protein is CASSVDGGEQFF.

The gene calls are TRBV5-5 and TRBJ2-1; the D gene is possibly TRBD1 (5 bases). The germline CDR1 and CDR2 sequences are SGHKS and YYEKEE (reference sequence). V dropped 4 bases and J dropped 8 bases, with 10 bases sitting between them. The CDR3 consists of 12 residues. The DNA for the CDR3 is TGTGCCAGCAGCAGCACAGGCGATGAGCAGTTCTTC. It yields the protein CASSSTGDEQFF.

This clonotype came up many times. V usage is TRBV7-9 and J usage is TRBJ1-1; possible D gene TRBD1, 5 bases. The germline V gene has CDR1 SEHNR and CDR2 FQNEAQ (reference sequence). V shed 7 bases and J shed 4 bases, with 16 bases lying between them. The length of the CDR3 is 14 residues. CDR3 region: CASTPGGSVTEAFF. The CDR3 DNA reads as TGTGCCAGCACCCCGGGGGGATCAGTCACTGAAGCTTTCTTT.